This TCR beta chain was sequenced in a study of identical twins. Study results and caveats: Zero-insertion results could be subject to partial confounding by invariant MAIT and iNKT cells. Out-of-frame sharing of TCR alpha in monozygotic twins was underestimated by models. Cross-sectional statistics underpinned the conclusions; the same donors were not followed.

Unique molecular identifiers were present on cDNA, and template switching added a universal primer site. Each CDR3 protein is one row after TCRdb ran MiXCR on the 5' RACE reads. The sample shows hundreds of thousands of distinct CDR3 sequences, over 5% of them seen only once. V was clipped by 2 bases and J by 5 bases, with 3 bases between them. The germline gives CDR1 WSHSY, CDR2 SAAADI. There are 12 residues in the CDR3. This clonotype was picked up many times. Its specificity is unknown. The sequencing input was naive T cells sorted from blood. The rearrangement uses TRBV10-2 and TRBJ1-4; D ambiguous. This clonotype originated in a man younger than 35 in good health. The CDR3: CASSEGNEKLFF. CDR3 coding DNA: TGCGCCAGCAGTGAGGGGAATGAAAAACTGTTTTTT.